The next 8 T cell receptor beta chains were all read from a single sample in a study of radiotherapy plus CTLA-4 blockade in lung cancer. Assay used: immunoSEQ multiplex PCR; TCRdb lists only in-frame clones, some missing. The sample has roughly 80,000 clones, roughly 80% seen once; the top ten hold 9.5% to 10%. Here the sequenced sample was peripheral blood, taken from a patient treated with radiotherapy plus ipilimumab. These receptors were collected from a human donor with non-small cell lung cancer whose response to radiotherapy plus ipilimumab could not be evaluated.

This chain joins TRBV5-4 and TRBJ2-5; the D gene is possibly TRBD1 (5 bases). Germline CDR1 SGHNT, CDR2 YYREEE (reference sequence). This CDR3 comprises 16 residues. The V and J ends lost 3 bases and 5 bases respectively, with 20 bases between them. In DNA, the CDR3 is TGTGCCAGCAGCTCGGAAGACAGTGAATCTCGGGAGACCCAGTACTTC. Its protein product is CASSSEDSESRETQYF. The whole variable domain, remainder taken from reference TRBV5-4 and TRBJ2-5, is ETGVTQSPTHLIKTRGQQVTLRCSSQSGHNTVSWYQQALGQGPQFIFQYYREEENGRGNFPPRFSGLQFPNYSSELNVNALELDDSALYLCASSSEDSESRETQYFGPGTRLLVL.

The genes are TRBV19 and TRBJ1-2; D might be TRBD1 (6 bases). Trimming stripped 8 bases from V and 2 bases from J, with 18 bases between. Germline CDR1 and CDR2: LNHDA and SQIVND (reference sequence). The CDR3 spans 15 residues. The CDR3 region is CASRRQDGTNYGYTF. DNA of the CDR3: TGTGCCAGTCGACGACAGGACGGGACGAACTATGGCTACACCTTC.

The J gene is TRBJ2-5, the V gene TRBV6-5, with 8 bases aligning to TRBD2. This CDR3 contains 14 residues. The germline V gene has CDR1 MNHEY and CDR2 SVGAGI. J lost 5 bases, V lost 6 bases, and 8 bases had no gene match. The CDR3 DNA reads TGTGCCAGCAGGCCACGACTAGCGTGGGAGACCCAGTACTTC. Amino acid sequence: CASRPRLAWETQYF.

The gene calls are TRBV5-1 and TRBJ2-2, with D perhaps TRBD2 (6 bases). Trimming took off 0 bases at V and 0 bases at J, with 9 bases between the two ends. Germline V gene sequence: CDR1 SGHRS, CDR2 YFSETQ. The length of the CDR3 is 16 residues. This CDR3 is CASSLDIAANTGELFF. The CDR3 DNA reads as TGCGCCAGCAGCTTGGATATAGCGGCGAACACCGGGGAGCTGTTTTTT.

This chain links TRBV25-1 with TRBJ2-2, with 9 positions matching TRBD2. CDR1 MGHDK and CDR2 SYGVNS come from the germline V gene. V dropped 6 bases and J dropped 4; count of bases not matched to a gene: 9. CDR3 length: 16 residues. CDR3 amino acids: CASSFPGLAGTGELFF. CDR3 DNA: TGTGCCAGCAGCTTTCCGGGACTAGCCGGCACCGGGGAGCTGTTTTTT.

This chain joins TRBV29-1 and TRBJ1-2; 7 nucleotides align to TRBD1. The length of the CDR3 is 13 residues. V gave up 6 bases and J gave up 8 bases; unmatched junction bases: 12. Germline V gene lookup returns CDR1 SQVTM and CDR2 ANQGSEA. In nucleotides, the CDR3 is TGCAGCGTGCTGAGACAGGGACTCAGAGGCTACACCTTC. It specifies CSVLRQGLRGYTF.

The chain has TRBV28 and TRBJ2-1; 13 bases fit TRBD2. The CDR3 length is 15 residues. V lost 4 bases and J lost 7; bases outside the gene matches: 4. Per the germline V gene, CDR1 is MDHEN and CDR2 is SYDVKM. The CDR3 DNA follows: TGTGCCAGCAGTTCACGGACTAGCGGGAGTAATGAGCAGTTCTTC. Protein: CASSSRTSGSNEQFF.

The chain couples TRBV5-6 to TRBJ2-5; unclear D gene. The CDR3 covers 14 residues. V was pared by 0 bases and J by 4 bases, with 10 bases between. Germline lookup yields CDR1 SGHDT and CDR2 YYEEEE. The CDR3 sequence: CASSLAGLAETQYF. In DNA, the CDR3 is TGTGCCAGCAGCTTGGCCGGGTTAGCAGAGACCCAGTACTTC.